This paragraph covers one T cell receptor (beta chain) sequence. TCRdb's copy holds only in-frame clones and misses some; the assay was immunoSEQ multiplex PCR. The data hold roughly 250,000 clones, with roughly nine tenths observed a single time. The germline gives CDR1 SGHTA, CDR2 FQGNSA. The CDR3 has 15 amino acids. With 2 bases clipped from V and 3 bases from J, the junction kept 2 bases outside the gene matches. Living in about two dozen US areas, the participants were between 18 and 89 years of age. The sample belongs to a study of blood T cell repertoires in COVID-19. The overall study: PBMCs, B-cell-depleted T cells, or T cells were the source of the cDNA or gDNA that made up the material.

The sequenced sample was PBMCs or T cells enriched from blood (not recorded which). The receptor was isolated from a woman aged 30 to 39 with acute COVID-19. The chain combines TRBV7-2 with TRBJ1-2; 11 nucleotides line up with TRBD1. CDR3 nucleotides: TGTGCCAGCAGCTTATGGACAGGGGGCGACTATGGCTACACCTTC. Its protein product is CASSLWTGGDYGYTF.